One sample yielded the 30 T cell receptor beta chains listed below, sequenced in a study of shared clonotypes between healthy human individuals (dated by TCRdb to the early 2020s). To prepare the library, the immunoSEQ multiplex PCR assay was applied. TCRdb took over this immuneACCESS table, retaining in-frame rearrangements with V and J assigned. Such tables are incomplete; in checked studies, under half of the missing clones stem from an unresolved V gene, and the remainder is unexplained. Present in this sample are 2,500,000 or so clones, about 90% of which were seen just once. In total, the top ten clones hold around 0.35% of the sample. Sequencing input: naive CD4+ T cells from PBMCs. Read against the paper, the sample's cell subset or site label means: CD45RA+ positively selected. The receptors were sampled from a man between 18 and 35 years old in good health. Some clones in this sample may be carry-over from other donors' samples.

The chain joins TRBV6-5 to TRBJ1-2; D is unresolved. Trimming shortened V by 1 base and J by 3 bases, and 12 bases separated the two germline ends. CDR3 length: 15 residues. Germline V CDR1 and CDR2: MNHEY, SVGAGI. CDR3 sequence: CASSYYFGKDYGYTF. The CDR3 nucleotides are TGTGCCAGCAGTTACTACTTTGGGAAGGACTATGGCTACACCTTC.

The V and J genes are TRBV6-5 and TRBJ2-1, with 13 bases aligning to TRBD2. The CDR3 covers 15 residues. The germline V gene has CDR1 MNHEY and CDR2 SVGAGI. The V segment lost 4 bases and the J segment 11 bases; nucleotides outside the gene matches: 8. The CDR3 DNA reads TGTGCCAGCAGTTCCCGACTAGCGGGAGGTCAAAAGCAGTTCTTC. This translates into CASSSRLAGGQKQFF.

This rearrangement joins TRBV29-1 to TRBJ2-3; possible D gene TRBD1, 6 bases. Germline V gives CDR1 SQVTM, CDR2 ANQGSEA. This CDR3 is built from 13 residues. Trimming took off 4 bases at V and 5 bases at J, with 13 bases between the two ends. The CDR3: CSVGGTLIDTQYF. The CDR3, as DNA: TGCAGCGTTGGGGGGACATTGATAGATACGCAGTATTTT.

This chain links TRBV15 with TRBJ2-1, with 14 positions matching TRBD2. Germline V CDR1 and CDR2: LNHNV, YYDKDF (reference sequence). The CDR3 length is 15 residues. Germline trimming cut 4 bases from V and 8 bases from J; bases unmatched to any gene: 4. Here the CDR3 reads CATSTGLAGVYEQFF. CDR3 bases: TGTGCCACCAGCACGGGACTAGCGGGAGTTTATGAGCAGTTCTTC. The whole variable domain, filled in from reference TRBV15 and TRBJ2-1, reads DAMVIQNPRYQVTQFGKPVTLSCSQTLNHNVMYWYQQKSSQAPKLLFHYYDKDFNNEADTPDNFQSRRPNTSFCFLDIRSPGLGDTAMYLCATSTGLAGVYEQFFGPGTRLTVL.

In nucleotides, the CDR3 is TGTGCCAGCTCACCGGGGCGGGAGAAGGTCTCCTACAATGAGCAGTTCTTC. Its translation is CASSPGREKVSYNEQFF. The genes are TRBV18 and TRBJ2-1; 7 bases match TRBD2. In germline, CDR1 is KGHSH, CDR2 LQKENI. CDR3 length: 17 residues. Germline trimming cut 3 bases from V and 0 bases from J; bases unmatched to any gene: 8.

This chain links TRBV15 with TRBJ1-1; D is ambiguous. This CDR3 has 17 residues. Trimming removed 0 bases from V and 4 bases from J, with 18 bases in between. Germline-derived CDR1 and CDR2 are LNHNV and YYDKDF (reference sequence). CDR3 DNA: TGTGCCACCAGCAGAGACCCAGGATTAGGGCGGGGCACTGAAGCTTTCTTT. This gives the protein CATSRDPGLGRGTEAFF.

This clone was counted a single time. The same CDR3 arises from other DNA sequences in this sample as well. The chain joins TRBV7-9 to TRBJ1-1; unclear D gene. The CDR3 has 13 residues. V shed 5 bases and J shed 1 base, with 8 bases lying between them. Germline V CDR1 and CDR2: SEHNR, FQNEAQ (reference sequence). The CDR3 here is CASSTQENTEAFF. CDR3 nucleotide sequence: TGTGCCAGCAGCACTCAGGAGAACACTGAAGCTTTCTTT.

The chain has TRBV5-8 and TRBJ1-1; tentatively, D is TRBD1 (6 bases). This CDR3 contains 18 residues. CDR1 is SGHTS and CDR2 is YDEGEE in the germline V gene. V lost 3 bases to trimming and J lost 3 bases, with 24 bases between them. The chain's CDR3 is CASSYLKSGDFRDTEAFF. CDR3 DNA sequence: TGTGCCAGCAGCTACCTTAAGTCAGGGGATTTCCGGGACACTGAAGCTTTCTTT.

This sequence joins TRBV25-1 and TRBJ2-7; 8 nucleotides align to TRBD1. The V and J ends lost 1 base and 3 bases, in that order; junction bases with no gene match: 8. The CDR3 covers 16 residues. The germline CDR1 and CDR2 sequences are MGHDK and SYGVNS. In DNA, the CDR3 is TGTGCCAGCAGTGAATGTAGGGACAGGATTCGCTACGAGCAGTACTTC. It translates to CASSECRDRIRYEQYF.

The genes are TRBV9 and TRBJ2-2; 7 bases line up with TRBD1. This CDR3 region has 17 residues. V lost 2 bases, J lost 6 bases, and 13 bases stayed unmatched. Germline CDR1 reads SGDLS; CDR2 reads YYNGEE. The CDR3 DNA reads TGTGCCAGCAGCGTCCCCGGGCCCGGGACAGTCGCCGGGGAGCTGTTTTTT. Amino acid sequence: CASSVPGPGTVAGELFF.

The chain couples TRBV7-2 to TRBJ2-3, with 7 bases identical to TRBD2. V trimming: 6 bases; J trimming: 2 bases; junction bases outside the gene matches: 8. Germline assignment: CDR1 SGHTA and CDR2 FQGNSA. The CDR3 extends over 15 amino acids. The CDR3 region is CASRKAGEPTDTQYF. DNA for the CDR3: TGTGCCAGCAGGAAGGCGGGAGAACCCACAGATACGCAGTATTTT. Complete variable domain (other parts from reference TRBV7-2 and TRBJ2-3): GAGVSQSPSNKVTEKGKDVELRCDPISGHTALYWYRQSLGQGLEFLIYFQGNSAPDKSGLPSDRFSAERTGGSVSTLTIQRTQQEDSAVYLCASRKAGEPTDTQYFGPGTRLTVL.

For the CDR3, the DNA is TGTGCCAGCATTAACACCGGGGAGCTGTTTTTT. Its translation: CASINTGELFF. The gene calls are TRBV6-6 and TRBJ2-2; D ambiguous. CDR1 and CDR2 from the germline V gene are MNHNY and SVGAGI (reference sequence). The CDR3 contains 11 residues. Trimming shortened V by 7 bases and J by 2 bases, and 2 bases separated the two germline ends.

V is TRBV5-4 and J is TRBJ2-7; perhaps TRBD1 as D (7 bases). Germline V gene lookup returns CDR1 SGHNT and CDR2 YYREEE (reference sequence). The CDR3 covers 16 residues. Trimming shortened V by 4 bases and J by 2 bases, and 19 bases separated the two germline ends. CDR3 coding DNA: TGTGCCAGCAGCCCAGGGGGGCAGGGGTCCCCCTACGAGCAGTACTTC. It codes for CASSPGGQGSPYEQYF.

This clone was seen only a few times. The rearrangement uses TRBV6-5 and TRBJ1-5; D unclear. Germline lookup yields CDR1 MNHEY and CDR2 SVGAGI. The CDR3 covers 13 residues. V was cut by 7 bases and J by 6 bases, with 13 bases left in between. CDR3 amino acids: CASTNQRGQPQHF. CDR3 coding DNA: TGTGCCAGCACCAACCAGAGAGGTCAGCCCCAGCATTTT.

V is TRBV6-5 and J is TRBJ2-3, with D hard to call. Trimming took 0 bases from V and 4 from J, leaving 8 bases between them. The CDR3 is 14 amino acids. Per germline, CDR1 MNHEY and CDR2 SVGAGI. The CDR3 region is CASSYSADSDTQYF. CDR3 in DNA: TGTGCCAGCAGTTACTCGGCCGACTCAGATACGCAGTATTTT.

The V call is TRBV13, the J call TRBJ2-5; no clear D gene. Trimming shortened V by 2 bases and J by 0 bases, and 4 bases separated the two germline ends. The CDR3 loop spans 13 amino acids. Germline values: CDR1 PRHDT, CDR2 FYEKMQ (reference sequence). The CDR3 here is CASSLTYQETQYF. CDR3 sequence (DNA): TGTGCCAGCAGCTTAACTTACCAAGAGACCCAGTACTTC.

In DNA form, the CDR3 reads TGTGCCAGCAGCCCCCAAACAGGGCCGAATGAAAAACTGTTTTTT. Amino acids: CASSPQTGPNEKLFF. This rearrangement joins TRBV7-2 to TRBJ1-4, with D maybe TRBD1 (6 bases). The V end lost 5 bases, the J end lost 5 bases, and 15 bases lay between the germline ends. CDR3 length equals 15 residues. The germline V gene encodes CDR1 SGHTA and CDR2 FQGNSA.

This clone showed up just once. The CDR3 sequence: CASSFTGANTEAFF. The DNA for the CDR3 is TGTGCCAGCAGTTTCACAGGGGCGAACACTGAAGCTTTCTTT. The chain uses TRBV6-5 and TRBJ1-1; 7 bases match TRBD1. After removal of 4 bases from V and 1 base from J, the junction contained 3 bases not matched to a gene. Germline CDR1 is MNHEY and CDR2 is SVGAGI. The CDR3 spans 14 residues.

As regards this clone: Within the sample, other DNA sequences also encode this same CDR3. The chain uses TRBV19 and TRBJ2-7; D tentatively fits TRBD1 or TRBD2 (7 bases each). CDR3 length: 14 residues. Trimming took off 1 base at V and 3 bases at J, with 10 bases between the two ends. Germline CDR1 LNHDA, CDR2 SQIVND (reference sequence). The CDR3 DNA is TGTGCCAGTAGTATAGCAGGGGGGGGCTACGAGCAGTACTTC. It translates to CASSIAGGGYEQYF. Full variable domain (outside the CDR3, taken from reference TRBV19 and TRBJ2-7): DGGITQSPKYLFRKEGQNVTLSCEQNLNHDAMYWYRQDPGQGLRLIYYSQIVNDFQKGDIAEGYSVSREKKESFPLTVTSAQKNPTAFYLCASSIAGGGYEQYFGPGTRLTVT.

The chain carries TRBV29-1 and TRBJ2-5, with 8 bases fitting TRBD1. The V gene's germline CDR1 is SQVTM and CDR2 ANQGSEA. Trimming at V came to 6 bases and at J to 5 bases, leaving 14 bases not matched to a gene. This CDR3 contains 15 residues. The CDR3 bases are TGCAGCGTCGGAAAAACGACAGGGGTGTTGGAGACCCAGTACTTC. Encoded protein: CSVGKTTGVLETQYF.

CDR3: CASRETPPGVGEQFF. The CDR3 bases are TGTGCCAGCAGGGAGACTCCACCCGGGGTTGGTGAGCAGTTCTTC. The V and J genes are TRBV2 and TRBJ2-1; the D gene is possibly TRBD2 (5 bases). Germline V gene data show CDR1 as SNHLY and CDR2 as FYNNEI. Trimming left V 6 bases short and J 9 bases short, with 21 bases between. The CDR3 consists of 15 residues.

The gene calls are TRBV28 and TRBJ2-6; a weak D match, TRBD1 (5 bases). CDR1 is MDHEN and CDR2 is SYDVKM in the germline V gene. V lost 0 bases and J 6 bases, leaving 9 bases between the germline ends. The CDR3 extends over 15 amino acids. The CDR3 region has the DNA TGTGCCAGCAGTTTATGGGCGGACATGGCCAACGTCCTGACTTTC. This gives the protein CASSLWADMANVLTF.

V gene TRBV28 combines with J gene TRBJ2-7; the D call may be TRBD1 or TRBD2 (5 bases each). CDR1 MDHEN and CDR2 SYDVKM come from the germline V gene. There are 13 residues in the CDR3. Trimming shortened V by 1 base and J by 5 bases, and 9 bases separated the two germline ends. This CDR3 reads CASSLSGADEQYF. CDR3 nucleotide sequence: TGTGCCAGCAGTTTATCCGGGGCGGACGAGCAGTACTTC.

V usage is TRBV4-1 and J usage is TRBJ2-5, with D possibly being TRBD1 (5 bases). This CDR3 comprises 13 residues. Trimming removed 7 bases from V and 4 bases from J, with 13 bases in between. Per the germline V gene, CDR1 is MGHRA and CDR2 is YSYEKL. In DNA, the CDR3 is TGCGCCAGCACCCGGTTGCAGGGAGAGACCCAGTACTTC. It yields the protein CASTRLQGETQYF.

V gene TRBV5-4 combines with J gene TRBJ2-1, with unresolved D. Germline lookup yields CDR1 SGHNT and CDR2 YYREEE (reference sequence). The CDR3 has 16 amino acids. V was clipped by 0 bases and J by 4 bases, with 14 bases between them. The CDR3: CASSLDQTVTYNEQFF. CDR3 coding DNA: TGTGCCAGCAGCTTGGATCAAACGGTGACTTACAATGAGCAGTTCTTC.

This clone was detected once. The chain carries TRBV19 and TRBJ2-1; the match to TRBD2 covers 10 bases. Germline V gene lookup returns CDR1 LNHDA and CDR2 SQIVND (reference sequence). The CDR3 sequence is 13 residues long. J lost 12 bases, V lost 7 bases, and 9 bases had no gene match. The CDR3 nucleotides read TGTGCCAGTAAAGGAGCGGGAGGGCCAGGGCAGTTCTTC. Translated: CASKGAGGPGQFF.

Concerning this clone: Other nucleotide sequences from this sample produce the same CDR3. The gene calls are TRBV5-1 and TRBJ2-1; D remains unclear. V was shortened by 0 bases and J by 2 bases, with 9 bases between the two germline ends. Germline CDR1 is SGHRS and CDR2 is YFSETQ. The CDR3 length is 15 residues. The CDR3 sequence is CASSLVAETYNEQFF. CDR3 in DNA: TGCGCCAGCAGCTTGGTTGCGGAAACCTACAATGAGCAGTTCTTC.

As to this clone: The identical CDR3 is also encoded by other nucleotide sequences in the sample. The V gene is TRBV5-1, the J gene TRBJ1-1; D not resolved. This CDR3 comprises 13 residues. Germline V gives CDR1 SGHRS, CDR2 YFSETQ. V dropped 5 bases and J dropped 1 base, with 9 bases sitting between them. The CDR3: CASSRDGNTEAFF. The CDR3 region has the DNA TGCGCCAGCAGTCGAGATGGGAACACTGAAGCTTTCTTT.

The chain links TRBV7-9 to TRBJ1-4; D gene uncertain. The CDR3 sequence is 12 residues long. Germline V gene lookup returns CDR1 SEHNR and CDR2 FQNEAQ (reference sequence). V was shortened by 1 base and J by 10 bases, with 7 bases between the two germline ends. Here the CDR3 DNA reads TGTGCCAGCAGCTTAGGAGTCGCAAAACTGTTTTTT. Its protein is CASSLGVAKLFF.

This clone was seen more than once but under ten times. The CDR3 bases are TGTGCCAGCAGCGTAGTTGGCGGGGGCTGGAGCTCCTACAATGAGCAGTTCTTC. This codes for CASSVVGGGWSSYNEQFF. The chain joins TRBV9 to TRBJ2-1; TRBD2 might be the D (7 bases). The CDR3 loop spans 18 amino acids. The V gene lost 0 bases and the J gene lost 0 bases, with 16 bases spanning the gap. Germline V gives CDR1 SGDLS, CDR2 YYNGEE.